This T cell receptor beta chain was recovered during a study of neoadjuvant anti-PD-1 for oral cavity cancer. Study at large: Most patients had three to four biweekly doses of 3 mg/kg nivolumab before resection.

Most tumor samples had roughly 5 ug input DNA in two replicates. Produced via immunoSEQ multiplex PCR; TCRdb's table is partial and in-frame only. The sample includes around 10,000 clones, roughly 61% seen only once; the top ten take 6.5% to 9.5%. This clone occurred a few times. Time point here: after neoadjuvant nivolumab, at surgical resection. Stage II-IVA oral cavity squamous cell carcinoma was new and untreated by systemic or radiation therapy. The V gene end was trimmed by 6 bases and the J gene end by 3 bases; junction bases not matched to a gene: 6. The length of the CDR3 is 14 residues. CDR1 and CDR2 from the germline V gene are KGHSH and LQKENI.

The sequence came from a person between 40 and 80 years old with oral cavity squamous cell carcinoma. The input for sequencing was tumor tissue, taken after nivolumab (anti-PD-1) treatment. The rearrangement joins TRBV18 to TRBJ2-7, with 9 bases matching TRBD1. CDR3 residues: CASSHPGQGYEQYF. The CDR3 coding sequence is TGTGCCAGCTCGCATCCGGGACAGGGCTACGAGCAGTACTTC.